This T cell receptor beta chain was recovered during a study of blood T cell repertoires in COVID-19. Study in general: Sample material is recorded as cDNA or gDNA derived from T cells, B-cell-depleted T cells, or PBMCs.

Original analysis: Scientists estimated how many nucleated cells there were by amplifying reference gene primers. Clones were read by immunoSEQ multiplex PCR, and TCRdb kept only the in-frame ones, dropping some. The V and J calls and clone size are taken from that table; D and trimming were inferred from the DNA. The table lists more than 300,000 clones, 89% of them singletons. The CDR3 runs 15 residues. Per germline, CDR1 LGHDT and CDR2 YNNKEL (reference sequence). Trimming pared 4 bases from V and 0 bases from J, leaving 9 bases between. This clone occurred a few times. J is TRBJ2-2 and V is TRBV3-1 (or the pseudogene TRBV3-2); a possible D gene is TRBD2 (6 bases). Sequencing used peripheral blood. The clonotype was recovered from a woman aged 25 to 39 with COVID-19, enrolled during active disease. The CDR3 nucleotides read TGTGCCAGCAGCCCGCGGGACTCGAACACCGGGGAGCTGTTTTTT. Amino acid sequence: CASSPRDSNTGELFF.